This entry is about one T cell receptor beta chain. Its target is not known. TRB was amplified from about 250-500 ng of blood genomic DNA. CDR1 is SGHRS and CDR2 is YFSETQ in the germline V gene. The CDR3 sequence is 15 residues long. Germline trimming cut 0 bases from V and 6 bases from J; bases unmatched to any gene: 0. Multiplex PCR with BIOMED2 TRB-A/B primer pools amplified TRB rearrangements. TCRdb processed the multiplex PCR reads anew with MiXCR; each CDR3 protein has one entry. The sample consists of several thousand distinct CDR3 sequences, roughly 28% of them appearing once. This sample was included in a study of T and B cells in COVID-19 patients. Study background: In the active-infection cohort, about 90% of the roughly 20 patients had comorbidities linked to unfavorable COVID-19 outcome.

Study-wide points: The recovered cohort had more than 2,000 exclusive TCR clusters, including around 34 low generation probability clusters.

The chain is built from TRBV5-1 and TRBJ1-6; 10 bases are shared with TRBD1. The sequencing input was blood. This clonotype was sampled from a human donor who had recovered from COVID-19. Here the CDR3 reads CASSLGQGANSPLHF. CDR3 DNA: TGCGCCAGCAGCTTGGGACAGGGGGCTAATTCACCCCTCCACTTT.